This T cell receptor (beta chain) was identified during a study of shared clonotypes between healthy human individuals. This CDR3 is built from 16 residues. The protocol was immunoSEQ multiplex PCR, while the TCRdb copy is restricted to in-frame clones and leaves out a portion. Counted here are about 1.1 million clones, more than 75% occurring once; the ten biggest clones make up under 0.6%. In its sample, this clone was seen a few times. This chain links TRBV21-1 with TRBJ2-1. TRBV21-1 is shown as a pseudogene. This TCR came from a man between 18 and 29 years old in good health. Some clones in this sample may be carry-over from other donors' samples. The sample taken for sequencing was memory CD4+ T cells from PBMCs. Subset meaning: CD45RA-negative fraction. CDR3 in DNA: TGTGCCAGCAGCCCCTGGGGTTGCCCGTACTTCGCTGGGCAGTTCTTC. It encodes CASSPWGCPYFAGQFF.